This T cell receptor (beta chain) appears in the sequencing data of a study of T cell responses to AZD1222 COVID-19 vaccine. General observations from the study: Baseline seropositives among AZD1222 recipients totaled only 6 or 7. Donors, mostly white British, included more females; clonal diversity was possibly underestimated.

The CDR3 is 8 amino acids. The V gene's germline CDR1 is MNHEY and CDR2 SMNVEV (reference sequence). Comment on this clone: Its antigen is not known. At one boundary the junction diverges from the germline segment, which might be a read error.

The analysis combined second doses at about 4 or about 12 weeks. Clones were sequenced by immunoSEQ multiplex PCR, and TCRdb holds only the in-frame ones, with some missing. The sample lists 80,000 to 100,000 clones, around 87% occurring once. This sequence joins TRBV27 and TRBJ1-4; D is unclear. This material consisted of peripheral blood, taken 28 days after the second AZD1222 dose. This sequence originates from an adult who received the AZD1222 COVID-19 vaccine. The CDR3 nucleotides are TGTGCCAGCAGCCCGGATTACTTT. This encodes CASSPDYF.